Each of the 21 T cell receptor beta chains below was sequenced from the same sample in a study of Ad26.COV2.S vaccination and SARS-CoV-2 variants. As for treatment: roughly 18 received Ad26.COV2.S at low or high dose, single or two shots; 5 received placebo; per-sample allocation not given. Sampling was performed 63 days after the first vaccine or placebo injection. Sequencing was performed with immunoSEQ multiplex PCR; in TCRdb, only in-frame clones are kept and a portion is missing. The profile shows about 260,000 clones, around 90% of them singletons. The starting material was peripheral blood, obtained in a trial of Ad26.COV2.S vaccine versus placebo. These receptors were collected from a person aged 18-65 years who received the Ad26.COV2.S COVID-19 vaccine or a placebo.

CDR3 in DNA: TGTGCCAGCAGCCAAGGGGGGGTTGCCTACGAGCAGTACGTC. Residues: CASSQGGVAYEQYV. The V gene is TRBV5-6, the J gene TRBJ2-7; TRBD2 is a possible D gene (7 bases). This CDR3 contains 14 residues. V dropped 4 bases and J dropped 2 bases, with 13 bases sitting between them. The germline V gene encodes CDR1 SGHDT and CDR2 YYEEEE.

The chain couples TRBV15 to TRBJ1-5; 9 bases are shared with TRBD1. V trimming: 8 bases; J trimming: 1 base; junction bases outside the gene matches: 3. CDR3 length equals 14 residues. CDR1 and CDR2 from the germline V gene are LNHNV and YYDKDF (reference sequence). CDR3 in DNA: TGTGCCACCCGGACAGGGGAAAGCAATCAGCCCCAGCATTTT. Protein product: CATRTGESNQPQHF.

CDR3 DNA: TGTGCCAGCAGCACCCTCAGGGGGCTGTCTGGGGCCAACGTCCTGACTTTC. It yields the protein CASSTLRGLSGANVLTF. This sequence joins TRBV3-1 (or the pseudogene TRBV3-2) and TRBJ2-6; 8 bases fit TRBD1. Germline V gene sequence: CDR1 LGHDT, CDR2 YNNKEL (reference sequence). With 5 bases clipped from V and 1 base from J, the junction kept 7 bases outside the gene matches. This CDR3 contains 17 residues.

CDR3 region: CASSTRGVLAEAFF. The CDR3 DNA reads as TGTGCCAGCAGCACCAGAGGGGTGCTAGCTGAAGCTTTCTTT. The chain is built from TRBV7-2 and TRBJ1-1; TRBD1 is a possible D gene (5 bases). Per the germline V gene, CDR1 is SGHTA and CDR2 is FQGNSA. Trimming shortened V by 5 bases and J by 6 bases, and 16 bases separated the two germline ends. The CDR3 runs to 14 residues.

The chain recombines TRBV9 with TRBJ1-6; D not certain. CDR3 size: 14 residues. Per germline, CDR1 SGDLS and CDR2 YYNGEE. The ends were cut back, 0 bases at V and 3 bases at J, with 4 bases in the middle. CDR3 nucleotides: TGTGCCAGCAGCGTAGAGGACTATAATTCACCCCTCCACTTT. Translation gives CASSVEDYNSPLHF. Filled out from reference TRBV9 and TRBJ1-6, the complete variable domain reads DSGVTQTPKHLITATGQRVTLRCSPRSGDLSVYWYQQSLDQGLQFLIQYYNGEERAKGNILERFSAQQFPDLHSELNLSSLELGDSALYFCASSVEDYNSPLHFGNGTRLTVT.

This chain uses TRBV18 with TRBJ2-3, with TRBD1 matching over 10 bases. V shed 2 bases and J 9 bases; nucleotides not matched to a gene: 5. The CDR3 contains 14 residues. Germline V gene lookup returns CDR1 KGHSH and CDR2 LQKENI. This chain's CDR3 is CASSPGTGEGTQYF. For the CDR3, the DNA is TGTGCCAGCTCACCAGGGACAGGGGAGGGGACGCAGTATTTT. Combining the CDR3 with reference TRBV18 and TRBJ2-3 gives the whole variable domain NAGVMQNPRHLVRRRGQEARLRCSPMKGHSHVYWYRQLPEEGLKFMVYLQKENIIDESGMPKERFSAEFPKEGPSILRIQQVVRGDSAAYFCASSPGTGEGTQYFGPGTRLTVL.

This clone has only a few counts. The J gene is TRBJ1-4, the V gene TRBV6-1; D is perhaps TRBD1 (5 bases). Germline V lookup: CDR1 MNHNS, CDR2 SASEGT. The CDR3 has 14 amino acids. The V end lost 3 bases, the J end lost 12 bases, and 17 bases lay between the germline ends. The CDR3 bases are TGTGCCAGCAGTGATTGGTCAGGGCATCGAGAACTGTTTTTT. This codes for CASSDWSGHRELFF.

V gene TRBV4-2 combines with J gene TRBJ2-2, with TRBD2 matching 12 bases. Germline assignment: CDR1 LGHNA and CDR2 YNFKEQ. The CDR3 consists of 18 residues. After removal of 4 bases from V and 3 bases from J, the junction contained 9 bases not matched to a gene. The CDR3 loop is CASSPYTLAGGYTGELFF. CDR3 sequence (DNA): TGTGCCAGCAGCCCTTACACACTAGCGGGAGGATACACCGGGGAGCTGTTTTTT.

The rearrangement joins TRBV10-3 to TRBJ2-7; 13 bases agree with TRBD2. J lost 4 bases, V lost 4 bases, and 7 bases had no gene match. The CDR3 has 16 residues. In germline, CDR1 is ENHRY, CDR2 SYGVKD. The CDR3 sequence is CAISASGTSGAYEQYF. As DNA, the CDR3 is TGTGCCATCAGTGCAAGCGGGACTAGCGGGGCGTACGAGCAGTACTTC.

This chain connects TRBV7-2 to TRBJ2-2; 11 nucleotides match TRBD2. Germline lookup yields CDR1 SGHTA and CDR2 FQGNSA. The CDR3 is 19 amino acids. V lost 6 bases and J lost 9; bases outside the gene matches: 21. Written as DNA, the CDR3 is TGTGCCAGCAGGCCCCCTCTACGTAGCGGGGGGGCCGAGGCGCGGGAGCTGTTTTTT. This translates into CASRPPLRSGGAEARELFF.

The chain links TRBV5-6 to TRBJ1-1, with no clear D. Germline V gene lookup returns CDR1 SGHDT and CDR2 YYEEEE. The ends were cut back, 0 bases at V and 1 base at J, with 4 bases in the middle. The CDR3 covers 13 residues. DNA of the CDR3: TGTGCCAGCAGCTTGGGCGGGAACACTGAAGCTTTCTTT. It specifies CASSLGGNTEAFF.

The gene calls are TRBV7-2 and TRBJ2-3, with 8 positions matching TRBD1. Germline trimming cut 5 bases from V and 6 bases from J; bases unmatched to any gene: 10. Germline V gene sequence: CDR1 SGHTA, CDR2 FQGNSA. The CDR3 is made up of 15 amino acids. The CDR3 here is CASSPPGRGPDTQYF. The DNA of the CDR3 is TGTGCCAGCAGCCCCCCAGGCAGGGGGCCCGATACGCAGTATTTT.

The chain links TRBV6-4 to TRBJ2-1, with 7 bases aligning to TRBD2. The CDR3 is made up of 15 amino acids. The V and J ends lost 5 bases and 3 bases, in that order; junction bases with no gene match: 7. The V gene's germline CDR1 is MRHNA and CDR2 SNTAGT. DNA for the CDR3: TGTGCCAGCAGTTCCGGCAGCGGGGACTACAATGAGCAGTTCTTC. Its protein product is CASSSGSGDYNEQFF.

The chain has TRBV6-2 or TRBV6-3 and TRBJ2-1, with D tentatively TRBD2 (6 bases). V lost 1 base, J lost 4 bases, and 8 bases lay in between. The CDR3 is 14 residues long. CDR1 and CDR2 from the germline V gene are MNHEY and SVGEGT. In DNA, the CDR3 is TGTGCCAGCAGTTACTGGGACTTGTACAATGAGCAGTTCTTC. Translation gives CASSYWDLYNEQFF.

This rearrangement joins TRBV25-1 to TRBJ1-6; D gene uncertain. The length of the CDR3 is 13 residues. The V gene's germline CDR1 is MGHDK and CDR2 SYGVNS. Trimming left V 0 bases short and J 10 bases short, with 7 bases between. The CDR3 sequence is CASSEYGYSPLHF. The CDR3 nucleotides read TGTGCCAGCAGTGAATATGGGTACTCACCCCTCCACTTT.

J is TRBJ1-5 and V is TRBV21-1; the D segment call TRBD1 is taken from the table without a DNA check. TRBV21-1 is an annotated pseudogene. This CDR3 is 17 amino acids long. CDR3 in DNA: TGTGCTAGCAGCAAACGGGGTGACAGGGGGTATGGACAGCCCCAGCATTTT. Protein product: CASSKRGDRGYGQPQHF.

J is TRBJ2-7 and V is TRBV10-3; D unresolved. The CDR3 is made up of 12 amino acids. Germline V gene lookup returns CDR1 ENHRY and CDR2 SYGVKD. The V end was cut by 7 bases, the J end by 0 bases, with 7 bases between. Here the CDR3 DNA reads TGTGCCATCATTACGAGCTCCTACGAGCAGTACGTC. Protein: CAIITSSYEQYV.

This clone was observed a handful of times. The chain employs TRBV19 and TRBJ1-2, with a possible D match to TRBD1 (6 bases). The CDR3 has 14 residues. In germline, CDR1 is LNHDA, CDR2 SQIVND (reference sequence). Trimming shortened V by 6 bases and J by 3 bases, and 14 bases separated the two germline ends. In nucleotides, the CDR3 is TGTGCCAGTAGCCGGGACTCAGGGGACTATGGCTACACCTTC. It specifies CASSRDSGDYGYTF.

The genes are TRBV19 and TRBJ1-4; no definite D call. The CDR3 runs to 14 residues. Per the germline V gene, CDR1 is LNHDA and CDR2 is SQIVND (reference sequence). Deletions cut 3 bases from V and 0 bases from J, with 5 bases between. In DNA, the CDR3 is TGTGCCAGTAGTATCCAGTCAACTAATGAAAAACTGTTTTTT. Amino acids: CASSIQSTNEKLFF. Full variable domain (rest looked up from reference TRBV19 and TRBJ1-4): DGGITQSPKYLFRKEGQNVTLSCEQNLNHDAMYWYRQDPGQGLRLIYYSQIVNDFQKGDIAEGYSVSREKKESFPLTVTSAQKNPTAFYLCASSIQSTNEKLFFGSGTQLSVL.

The rearrangement joins TRBV6-2 or TRBV6-3 to TRBJ1-2; possible D gene TRBD1, 5 bases. Trimming shortened V by 0 bases and J by 4 bases, and 12 bases separated the two germline ends. The CDR3 spans 15 residues. Per germline, CDR1 MNHEY and CDR2 SVGEGT. CDR3 region: CASSYSQGKVYGYTF. The CDR3 bases are TGTGCCAGCAGTTACTCCCAGGGAAAAGTCTATGGCTACACCTTC.

This clone has just one count. The CDR3 protein is CASSIDRGHNYGYTF. The CDR3 coding sequence is TGTGCCAGTAGTATAGATCGGGGACATAACTATGGCTACACCTTC. The J gene is TRBJ1-2, the V gene TRBV19; maybe TRBD1 (6 bases). The CDR3 has 15 residues. The V end lost 0 bases, the J end lost 1 base, and 9 bases lay between the germline ends. Germline values: CDR1 LNHDA, CDR2 SQIVND (reference sequence).